This passage covers 10 T cell receptor beta chains from one sample sequenced in a study of blood T cell repertoires in COVID-19. TCRdb keeps only in-frame clones here, not all; method: immunoSEQ multiplex PCR. The sample includes about 160,000 clones, approximately 87% of them seen just once. Sequenced sample: peripheral blood. Receptors originate from a woman aged 70 to 79 with COVID-19, enrolled during active disease.

This chain uses TRBV27 with TRBJ2-3, with D perhaps TRBD1 (6 bases). The CDR3 consists of 14 residues. Germline V gene sequence: CDR1 MNHEY, CDR2 SMNVEV (reference sequence). V lost 6 bases and J 2 bases, leaving 12 bases between the germline ends. In nucleotides, the CDR3 is TGTGCCAGCAGAACCGGGACAACCACAGATACGCAGTATTTT. This translates into CASRTGTTTDTQYF.

This chain connects TRBV7-9 to TRBJ1-1, with 7 bases aligning to TRBD1. Germline V gives CDR1 SEHNR, CDR2 FQNEAQ (reference sequence). V was clipped by 1 base and J by 6 bases; unmatched bases: 8. This CDR3 is 15 amino acids long. CDR3: CASSLEGQNYPEAFF. In nucleotides, the CDR3 is TGTGCCAGCAGCTTAGAGGGACAGAATTACCCTGAAGCTTTCTTT. The full variable domain, its missing parts supplied by reference TRBV7-9 and TRBJ1-1, is DTGVSQNPRHKITKRGQNVTFRCDPISEHNRLYWYRQTLGQGPEFLTYFQNEAQLEKSRLLSDRFSAERPKGSFSTLEIQRTEQGDSAMYLCASSLEGQNYPEAFFGQGTRLTVV.

This chain connects TRBV2 to TRBJ1-6, with D possibly TRBD1 on 5 matching bases. Trimming stripped 5 bases from V and 4 bases from J, with 6 bases between. Germline CDR1 and CDR2: SNHLY and FYNNEI. The CDR3 totals 13 residues. This CDR3 is CASSQGYNSPLHF. The CDR3 DNA follows: TGTGCCAGCAGTCAGGGTTATAATTCACCCCTCCACTTT.

The genes are TRBV7-9 and TRBJ1-1; D possibly corresponds to TRBD1 (6 bases). The CDR3 has 15 amino acids. Looked up from germline, CDR1 is SEHNR and CDR2 is FQNEAQ (reference sequence). Trimming removed 2 bases at V and 0 bases at J, with 10 bases between. CDR3 sequence (DNA): TGTGCCAGCAGCTTAATTCAGGGGATGAACACTGAAGCTTTCTTT. Translation gives CASSLIQGMNTEAFF.

The rearrangement links TRBV15 to TRBJ2-7; 9 bases fit TRBD1. The germline gives CDR1 LNHNV, CDR2 YYDKDF (reference sequence). The CDR3 loop spans 14 amino acids. Unmatched junction bases numbered 4, after V lost 6 bases and J lost 1 base. The CDR3 here is CATSLDRGSYEQYF. In DNA form, the CDR3 reads TGTGCCACCAGTCTAGACAGGGGGTCCTACGAGCAGTACTTC. The full variable domain, in which reference TRBV15 and TRBJ2-7 provide the parts outside the CDR3, is DAMVIQNPRYQVTQFGKPVTLSCSQTLNHNVMYWYQQKSSQAPKLLFHYYDKDFNNEADTPDNFQSRRPNTSFCFLDIRSPGLGDTAMYLCATSLDRGSYEQYFGPGTRLTVT.

The chain links TRBV10-3 to TRBJ2-6; D might be TRBD2 (6 bases). V was pared by 9 bases and J by 0 bases, with 12 bases between. Looked up from germline, CDR1 is ENHRY and CDR2 is SYGVKD. The CDR3 is 15 amino acids. CDR3 sequence (DNA): TGTGCCATAGGGACTTCCGACTCTGGGGCCAACGTCCTGACTTTC. Its protein product is CAIGTSDSGANVLTF.

The CDR3 bases are TGTGCCATCAGTGAGGCAACAGGGGTGAACACTGAAGCTTTCTTT. Its translation: CAISEATGVNTEAFF. The J gene is TRBJ1-1, the V gene TRBV10-3; TRBD1 aligns across 7 bases. Germline V gives CDR1 ENHRY, CDR2 SYGVKD. The CDR3 consists of 15 residues. With V trimmed by 2 bases and J by 0 bases, 3 bases remained unmatched.

The CDR3 DNA sequence: TGTGCCAGCAGCTTAGACCCGGGACTAGCGGGGGGCAGTGAGCAGTTCTTC. Protein sequence: CASSLDPGLAGGSEQFF. V is TRBV7-7 and J is TRBJ2-1, with 15 bases aligning to TRBD2. CDR1 and CDR2 from the germline V gene are SSHAT and FNYEAQ (reference sequence). J was trimmed by 9 bases and V by 1 base; bases with no gene match: 7. The CDR3 contains 17 residues.

V usage is TRBV6-2 or TRBV6-3 and J usage is TRBJ2-1; maybe TRBD1 (6 bases). The CDR3 contains 16 residues. The germline V gene encodes CDR1 MNHEY and CDR2 SVGEGT. Trimming took 5 bases from V and 7 from J, leaving 21 bases between them. Here the CDR3 reads CASSPGKGTKWNEQFF. For the CDR3, the DNA is TGTGCCAGCAGTCCCGGAAAAGGGACAAAGTGGAATGAGCAGTTCTTC.

This chain uses TRBV19 with TRBJ1-1; perhaps TRBD1 as D (5 bases). The germline V gene has CDR1 LNHDA and CDR2 SQIVND (reference sequence). The CDR3 sequence is 16 residues long. Trimming removed 5 bases at V and 4 bases at J, with 20 bases between. In DNA, the CDR3 is TGTGCCAGTAGTCCCAGGTCAGGGTCCGGGAGCACTGAAGCTTTCTTT. Its protein product is CASSPRSGSGSTEAFF.